This T cell receptor beta chain derives from a study of T cells in narcolepsy. About the research overall: Enrolled donors included narcolepsy type 1 or type 2 patients and healthy controls. Study-wide findings and caveats: Autoreactive clonotypes reportedly recurred in blood of same and different patients, not controls.

Trimming took off 6 bases at V and 6 bases at J, with 15 bases between the two ends. Per the germline V gene, CDR1 is MNHNS and CDR2 is SASEGT. The CDR3 totals 15 residues. This clone turned up a few times. Its antigen is not known. Data came from immunoSEQ multiplex PCR; TCRdb stores just in-frame clones and leaves some out. The table records about 20,000 clones, approximately 82% of them present only once. This receptor was obtained from a human donor in good health. V is TRBV6-1 and J is TRBJ1-6; D is unclear. Material: memory (CD45RA-) CD4+ T cells from blood. CDR3 nucleotides: TGTGCCAGCAGCGCCTTGGGATTCGGTAATTCACCCCTCCACTTT. This translates into CASSALGFGNSPLHF.